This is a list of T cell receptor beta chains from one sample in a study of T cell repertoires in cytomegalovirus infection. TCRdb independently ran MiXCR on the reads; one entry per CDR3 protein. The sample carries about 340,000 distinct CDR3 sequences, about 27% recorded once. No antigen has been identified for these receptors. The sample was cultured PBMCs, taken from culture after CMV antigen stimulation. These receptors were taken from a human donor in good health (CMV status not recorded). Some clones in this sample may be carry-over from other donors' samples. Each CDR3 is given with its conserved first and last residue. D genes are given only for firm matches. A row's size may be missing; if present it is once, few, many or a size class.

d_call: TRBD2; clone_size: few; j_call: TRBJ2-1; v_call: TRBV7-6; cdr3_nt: TGTGCCAGCAGTAGACTAGCGGGGGGAGGAGGTGCCTACAATGAGCAGTTCTTC; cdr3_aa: CASSRLAGGGGAYNEQFF
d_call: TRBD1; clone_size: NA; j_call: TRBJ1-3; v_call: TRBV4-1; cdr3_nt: TGCGCCAGCAGCCAAGGTTCTGAACAGGGGGCTCTTGGAAACACCATATATTTT; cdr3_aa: CASSQGSEQGALGNTIYF
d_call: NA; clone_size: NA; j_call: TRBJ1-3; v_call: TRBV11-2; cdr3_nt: TGTGCCAGCAGCGGCAGGGGAAACACCATATATTTT; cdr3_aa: CASSGRGNTIYF
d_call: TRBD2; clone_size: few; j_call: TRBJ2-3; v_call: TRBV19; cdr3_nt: TGTGCCAGTAGTCCCGGGACTAGCAGCACAGATACGCAGTATTTT; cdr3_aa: CASSPGTSSTDTQYF
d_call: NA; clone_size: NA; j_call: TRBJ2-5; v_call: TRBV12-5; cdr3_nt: TGTGCTAGTGGTAATGGCTGGGGGGTCGGGGAGACCCAGTACTTC; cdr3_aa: CASGNGWGVGETQYF
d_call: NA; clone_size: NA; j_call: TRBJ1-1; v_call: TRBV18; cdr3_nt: TGTGCCAGCTCACCATGGGGGGGTACTATGAACACTGAAGCTTTCTTT; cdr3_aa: CASSPWGGTMNTEAFF
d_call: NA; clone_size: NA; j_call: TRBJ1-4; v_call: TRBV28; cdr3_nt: TGTGCCAGCAGTTATTGGGGAAAACTGTTTTTT; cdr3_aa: CASSYWGKLFF
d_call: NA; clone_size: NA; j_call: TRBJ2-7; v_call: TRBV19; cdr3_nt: TGTGCCAGTAGCCCAGGGGTGAAGGAGTACGAGCAGTACTTC; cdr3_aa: CASSPGVKEYEQYF
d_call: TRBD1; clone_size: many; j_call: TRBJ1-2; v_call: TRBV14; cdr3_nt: TGTGCCAGCAGCCCCAAGTCCCGGGACAGGGATGGCTACACCTTC; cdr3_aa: CASSPKSRDRDGYTF
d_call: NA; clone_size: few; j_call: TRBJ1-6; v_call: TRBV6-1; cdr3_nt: TGTGCCAGCAGGAACACGGGTGAAAATTCACCCCTCCACTTT; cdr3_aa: CASRNTGENSPLHF
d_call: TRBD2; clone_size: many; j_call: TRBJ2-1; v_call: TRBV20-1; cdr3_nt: TGCAGTGCTAGTGGTCTTAGCGGGAGGCTCTACAATGAGCAGTTCTTC; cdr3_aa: CSASGLSGRLYNEQFF
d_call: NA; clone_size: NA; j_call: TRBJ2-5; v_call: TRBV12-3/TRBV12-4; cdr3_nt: TGTGCCAGCAGGGCGGGATTTCAAGAGACCCAGTACTTC; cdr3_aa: CASRAGFQETQYF
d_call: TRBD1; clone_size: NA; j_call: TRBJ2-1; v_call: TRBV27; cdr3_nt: TGTGCCAGCAGGGGACAGGGGACAAGCTCCTACAATGAGCAGTTCTTC; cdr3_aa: CASRGQGTSSYNEQFF
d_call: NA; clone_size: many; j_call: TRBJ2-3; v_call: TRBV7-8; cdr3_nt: TGTGCCAGCAGTTATCGGATCACAGATACGCAGTATTTT; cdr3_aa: CASSYRITDTQYF
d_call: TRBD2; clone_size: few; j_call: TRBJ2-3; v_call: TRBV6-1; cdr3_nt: TGTGCCAGCAGTCCCTCGGGACTAGCGGACTTGGATACGCAGTATTTT; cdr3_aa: CASSPSGLADLDTQYF
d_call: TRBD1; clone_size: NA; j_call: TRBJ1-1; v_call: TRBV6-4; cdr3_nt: TGTGCCTTACGGACAGGGCGTAAAACTGAAGCTTTCTTT; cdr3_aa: CALRTGRKTEAFF
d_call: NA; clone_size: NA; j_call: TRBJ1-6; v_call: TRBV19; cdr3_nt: TGTGCCAGCTCGCTGGGAGTAGAAATTTATAATTCACCCCTCCACTTT; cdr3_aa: CASSLGVEIYNSPLHF
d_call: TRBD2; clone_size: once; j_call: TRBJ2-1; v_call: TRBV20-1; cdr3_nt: TGCAGTGCCCGGGGGGATCTTGAGCAGTTCTTC; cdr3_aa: CSARGDLEQFF
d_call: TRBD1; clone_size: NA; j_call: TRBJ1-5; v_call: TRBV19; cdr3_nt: TGTGCCAGTAGTGGTCCAGGGGGTAATCAGCCCCAGCATTTT; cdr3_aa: CASSGPGGNQPQHF
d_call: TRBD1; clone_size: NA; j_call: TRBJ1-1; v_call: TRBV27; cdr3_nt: TGTGCCAGCAGTTACAGGGGGCGGTTAACTGAAGCTTTCTTT; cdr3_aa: CASSYRGRLTEAFF
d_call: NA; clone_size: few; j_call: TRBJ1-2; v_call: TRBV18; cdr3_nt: TGTGCCAGCTCACCAGGGGCTGGTACGAACTATGGCTACACCTTC; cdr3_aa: CASSPGAGTNYGYTF
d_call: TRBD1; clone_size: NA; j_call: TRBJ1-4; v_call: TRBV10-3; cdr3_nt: TGTGCCATCAGTCCGGACAGGGGAGGCGAAAAACTGTTTTTT; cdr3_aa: CAISPDRGGEKLFF
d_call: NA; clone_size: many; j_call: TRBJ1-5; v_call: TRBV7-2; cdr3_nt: TGTGCCAGCAGCGTATATAGCAATCAGCCCCAGCATTTT; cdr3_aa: CASSVYSNQPQHF
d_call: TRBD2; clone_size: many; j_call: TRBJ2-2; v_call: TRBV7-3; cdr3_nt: TGTGCCAGCAGCTTGACGGGTAGCGGGGCTTGGGGCACCGGGGAGCTGTTTTTT; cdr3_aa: CASSLTGSGAWGTGELFF
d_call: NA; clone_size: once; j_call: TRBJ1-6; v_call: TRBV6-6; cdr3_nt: TGTGCCAGCAGGCGAAGCGAGAATTCACCCCTCCACTTT; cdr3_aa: CASRRSENSPLHF
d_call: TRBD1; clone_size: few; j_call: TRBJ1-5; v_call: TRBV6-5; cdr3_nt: TGTGCCAGCAGTTCAGGGGGCGCGGGCAATCAGCCCCAGCATTTT; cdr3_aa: CASSSGGAGNQPQHF
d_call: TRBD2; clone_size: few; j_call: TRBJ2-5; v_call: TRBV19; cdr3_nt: TGTGCCAGTCGGTTAGGACTAGCGGGAGAAGGGACCCAGTACTTC; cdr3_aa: CASRLGLAGEGTQYF
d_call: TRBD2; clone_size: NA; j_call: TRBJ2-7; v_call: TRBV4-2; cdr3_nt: TGTGCCAGCAGCCCCGAGGAGGCGGGAGGGTTCAACGAGCAGTACTTC; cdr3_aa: CASSPEEAGGFNEQYF
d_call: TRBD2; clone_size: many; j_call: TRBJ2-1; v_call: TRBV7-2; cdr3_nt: TGTGCCAGCAGCTTAGTAGAGGGACTAGCCCGAACCGAGCAGTTCTTC; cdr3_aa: CASSLVEGLARTEQFF
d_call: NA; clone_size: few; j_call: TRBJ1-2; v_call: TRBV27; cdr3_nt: TGTGCCAGCAGTTTATGGGCAGGGGCTAACTATGGCTACACCTTC; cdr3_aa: CASSLWAGANYGYTF
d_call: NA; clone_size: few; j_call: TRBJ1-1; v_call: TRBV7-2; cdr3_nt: TGTGCCAGCAGCGTGGGACACCGCCGAGGCACTGAAGCTTTCTTT; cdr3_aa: CASSVGHRRGTEAFF
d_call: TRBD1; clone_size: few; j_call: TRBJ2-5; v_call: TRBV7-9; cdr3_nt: TGTGCCAGCAGCTACGGACAGGGGGGTCAAGAGACCCAGTACTTC; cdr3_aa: CASSYGQGGQETQYF
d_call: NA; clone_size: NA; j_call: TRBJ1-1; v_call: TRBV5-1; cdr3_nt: TGCGCCAGCAGCTTGTACCAAGGGAACACTGAAGCTTTCTTT; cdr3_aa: CASSLYQGNTEAFF
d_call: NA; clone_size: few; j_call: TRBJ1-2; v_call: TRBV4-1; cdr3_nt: TGCGCCAGCAGCCAAGTCCCGGGGTCTAACTATGGCTACACCTTC; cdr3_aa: CASSQVPGSNYGYTF